The rows below give T cell receptor beta chains drawn from one sample of a study of neoadjuvant anti-PD-1 for oral cavity cancer. Using immunoSEQ multiplex PCR, the repertoire was profiled, and TCRdb retains in-frame clones only, with some absent. Among approximately 74,000 clones listed, approximately 80% were seen once. Sample: PBMCs, taken before nivolumab (anti-PD-1) treatment. The receptors shown here come from a person aged 40-85 years with oral cavity squamous cell carcinoma. CDR3s include the opening cysteine and the closing phenylalanine or tryptophan. The order of the fields is clone size, V gene, J gene, CDR3 protein. Not every row has a clone size; where given, it reads once, few, many or a size class.

abundance: -; v_gene: TRBV5-1; j_gene: TRBJ2-3; CDR3aa: CASSLAGPSTDTQYF
abundance: few; v_gene: TRBV5-1; j_gene: TRBJ2-2; CDR3aa: CASSLERGLTGSGLFF
abundance: few; v_gene: TRBV15; j_gene: TRBJ2-3; CDR3aa: CATSGGLAGGGHTDTQYF
abundance: -; v_gene: TRBV6-6; j_gene: TRBJ2-5; CDR3aa: CASSFRTGGRQETQYF
abundance: -; v_gene: TRBV11-3; j_gene: TRBJ2-7; CDR3aa: CASSLGLFGEQYF
abundance: -; v_gene: TRBV2; j_gene: TRBJ1-4; CDR3aa: CASSHLLGPYPTNEKLFF
abundance: -; v_gene: TRBV11-3; j_gene: TRBJ2-5; CDR3aa: CASSWGLAGVETQYF
abundance: -; v_gene: TRBV2; j_gene: TRBJ2-3; CDR3aa: CASRFIAGGKSTDTQYF
abundance: -; v_gene: TRBV2; j_gene: TRBJ2-1; CDR3aa: CASRSISSYNEQFF
abundance: -; v_gene: TRBV27; j_gene: TRBJ2-7; CDR3aa: CASSLSRTSGIHAYEQYF
abundance: -; v_gene: TRBV28; j_gene: TRBJ1-1; CDR3aa: CASSRAGPQNTEAFF
abundance: -; v_gene: TRBV6-1; j_gene: TRBJ2-7; CDR3aa: CATLRSGQANEQYF
abundance: -; v_gene: TRBV14; j_gene: TRBJ2-2; CDR3aa: CASSQFQGGTGELFF
abundance: -; v_gene: TRBV27; j_gene: TRBJ2-7; CDR3aa: CASSLYPGRAYEQYF
abundance: once; v_gene: TRBV7-2; j_gene: TRBJ2-7; CDR3aa: CASSSVGVSGGAAYEQYF
abundance: -; v_gene: TRBV5-1; j_gene: TRBJ2-1; CDR3aa: CASSLEGGRAYNEQFF
abundance: once; v_gene: TRBV10-1; j_gene: TRBJ2-5; CDR3aa: CASSESIAGGETQYF
abundance: -; v_gene: TRBV6-1; j_gene: TRBJ2-1; CDR3aa: CASSWGGSGNEQFF
abundance: -; v_gene: TRBV6-4; j_gene: TRBJ2-7; CDR3aa: CARRTSGYYEQYF
abundance: -; v_gene: TRBV19; j_gene: TRBJ1-2; CDR3aa: CASADRPSYGYTF
abundance: -; v_gene: TRBV9; j_gene: TRBJ1-4; CDR3aa: CASSVAGGFNEKLFF
abundance: -; v_gene: TRBV19; j_gene: TRBJ2-3; CDR3aa: CASSTWTVTSTDTQYF
abundance: -; v_gene: TRBV19; j_gene: TRBJ1-5; CDR3aa: CASSFAGSSNQPQHF
abundance: -; v_gene: TRBV5-6; j_gene: TRBJ1-1; CDR3aa: CASSLVTNTEAFF
abundance: -; v_gene: TRBV29-1; j_gene: TRBJ1-3; CDR3aa: CSVEGHGLFSGNTIYF
abundance: -; v_gene: TRBV29-1; j_gene: TRBJ2-7; CDR3aa: CSASKGGTSSYEQYF
abundance: -; v_gene: TRBV4-1; j_gene: TRBJ1-5; CDR3aa: CASSQETGRGVPNHQPQHF